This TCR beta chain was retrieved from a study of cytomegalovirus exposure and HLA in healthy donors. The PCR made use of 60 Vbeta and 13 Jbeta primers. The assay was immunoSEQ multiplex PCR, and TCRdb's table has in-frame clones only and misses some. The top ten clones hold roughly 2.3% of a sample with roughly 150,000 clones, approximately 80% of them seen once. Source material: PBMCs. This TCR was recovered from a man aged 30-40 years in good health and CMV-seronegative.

CDR3 sequence: CASMAGSYSGANVLTF. Here the CDR3 DNA reads TGTGCCAGTATGGCAGGTTCGTACTCTGGGGCCAACGTCCTGACTTTC. The chain carries TRBV19 and TRBJ2-6; D is unresolved. Germline loops: CDR1 LNHDA, CDR2 SQIVND (reference sequence). The CDR3 is made up of 16 amino acids. V was trimmed by 7 bases and J by 0 bases, leaving 13 bases between them.